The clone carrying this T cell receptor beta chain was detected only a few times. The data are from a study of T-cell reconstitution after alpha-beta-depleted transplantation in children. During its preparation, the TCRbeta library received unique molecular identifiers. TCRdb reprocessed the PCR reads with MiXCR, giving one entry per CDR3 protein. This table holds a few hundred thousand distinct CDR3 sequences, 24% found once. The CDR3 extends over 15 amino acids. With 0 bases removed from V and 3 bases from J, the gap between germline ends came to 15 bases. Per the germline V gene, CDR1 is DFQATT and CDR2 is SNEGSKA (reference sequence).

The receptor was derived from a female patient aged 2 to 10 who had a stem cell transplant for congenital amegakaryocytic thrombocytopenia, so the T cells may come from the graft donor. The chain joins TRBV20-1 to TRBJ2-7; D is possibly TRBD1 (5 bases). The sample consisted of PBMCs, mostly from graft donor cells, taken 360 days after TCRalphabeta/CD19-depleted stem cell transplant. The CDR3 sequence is CSARDLGAGRYEQYF. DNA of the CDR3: TGCAGTGCTAGAGATCTAGGGGCAGGGCGCTACGAGCAGTACTTC.